Here is one TCR beta chain with its context. Its target is not known. This sample includes further DNA sequences coding for the same CDR3. This table comes from immunoSEQ multiplex PCR, and its TCRdb copy is limited to in-frame clones, with some not included. The table has 2,500,000 or so clones, about 90% seen once. This entry is derived from a study of shared clonotypes between healthy human individuals. Broader study findings: Only blood underwent sampling, and tissue repertoires likely differ. Genetic and exposure-history diversity was limited by the few donors. When naive CD4 clonotypes were compared across a few donors, approximately 5% were shared.

Trimming removed 2 bases at V and 4 bases at J, with 5 bases between. Per germline, CDR1 SEHNR and CDR2 FQNEAQ (reference sequence). This CDR3 contains 12 residues. The rearrangement links TRBV7-9 to TRBJ1-2; D ambiguous. The sequence derives from a man between 18 and 29 years old in good health. Some clones in this sample may be carry-over from other donors' samples. Sequencing input: naive CD4+ T cells from PBMCs. Subset noted: CD45RA+ positively selected. CDR3 nucleotide sequence: TGTGCCAGCAGCTTAACCGTCTATGGCTACACCTTC. Translated, it gives CASSLTVYGYTF.